Below, 4 T cell receptor beta chains from the same sample are listed, as sequenced in a study of OX40 agonist ivuxolimab in advanced cancers. The assay was immunoSEQ multiplex PCR, and TCRdb's table has in-frame clones only and misses some. The sample has about 50,000 clones; approximately 91% are singletons. This sample comprised CD4+ or CD8+ T cells sorted from blood, obtained in a trial of the OX40 agonist ivuxolimab. The origin of the receptors is an adult with an advanced solid tumor such as melanoma, head and neck, liver or kidney cancer.

The rearrangement joins TRBV2 to TRBJ1-4, with unresolved D. This CDR3 contains 12 residues. Trimming took 4 bases from V and 14 from J, leaving 14 bases between them. Germline CDR1 reads SNHLY; CDR2 reads FYNNEI. CDR3 amino acids: CASSGRNNYLFF. CDR3 sequence (DNA): TGTGCCAGCAGTGGGAGGAATAATTACCTGTTTTTT.

This rearrangement joins TRBV9 to TRBJ1-1; the D gene is possibly TRBD1 (5 bases). Germline V gives CDR1 SGDLS, CDR2 YYNGEE. Trimming removed 3 bases at V and 5 bases at J, with 8 bases between. There are 12 residues in the CDR3. DNA of the CDR3: TGTGCCAGCAGCGCCCAGGGAACTGAAGCTTTCTTT. Translated, it gives CASSAQGTEAFF.

V usage is TRBV6-1 and J usage is TRBJ2-1; 7 bases fit TRBD1. This CDR3 spans 15 amino acids. The germline V gene has CDR1 MNHNS and CDR2 SASEGT. The J segment lost 4 bases and the V segment lost 6 bases, leaving 9 bases of the junction unmatched. CDR3 region: CASSATGTVYNEQFF. The DNA for the CDR3 is TGTGCCAGCAGCGCTACCGGGACAGTGTACAATGAGCAGTTCTTC.

The chain has TRBV11-2 and TRBJ2-3; no reliable D call. Trimming left V 1 base short and J 6 bases short, with 14 bases between. Germline V gene lookup returns CDR1 SGHAT and CDR2 FQNNGV. This CDR3 comprises 15 residues. The CDR3 coding sequence is TGTGCCAGCAGCTTAGGGGGATTGGTGGGCGATACGCAGTATTTT. It specifies CASSLGGLVGDTQYF.